In its sample, the clone carrying this TCR beta chain was seen once. The V gene's germline CDR1 is SGHKS and CDR2 YYEKEE (reference sequence). Trimming stripped 2 bases from V and 4 bases from J, with 7 bases between. The CDR3 length is 13 residues. TCRdb's table, derived via immunoSEQ multiplex PCR, lists solely in-frame clones and lacks some. The sample carries about 480,000 clones, around 88% recorded once. Treatment given: over 15 received Ad26.COV2.S at low or high dose, single or two shots; roughly 5 received placebo; per-sample allocation not given. Sampling happened 63 days after the first vaccine or placebo injection. This sample is part of a study of Ad26.COV2.S vaccination and SARS-CoV-2 variants. Study-level information: The authors gave Ad26.COV2.S intramuscularly, either once or twice 56 days apart.

The rearrangement links TRBV5-5 to TRBJ2-1; D is undetermined. The receptor's source is a person aged 18-60 years who received the Ad26.COV2.S COVID-19 vaccine or a placebo. Here the sequenced sample was peripheral blood, taken in a trial of Ad26.COV2.S vaccine versus placebo. CDR3 amino acids: CASSFLGYNEQFF. In nucleotides, the CDR3 is TGTGCCAGCAGCTTCCTAGGTTACAATGAGCAGTTCTTC. Combining the CDR3 with reference TRBV5-5 and TRBJ2-1 gives the whole variable domain DAGVTQSPTHLIKTRGQQVTLRCSPISGHKSVSWYQQVLGQGPQFIFQYYEKEERGRGNFPDRFSARQFPNYSSELNVNALLLGDSALYLCASSFLGYNEQFFGPGTRLTVL.